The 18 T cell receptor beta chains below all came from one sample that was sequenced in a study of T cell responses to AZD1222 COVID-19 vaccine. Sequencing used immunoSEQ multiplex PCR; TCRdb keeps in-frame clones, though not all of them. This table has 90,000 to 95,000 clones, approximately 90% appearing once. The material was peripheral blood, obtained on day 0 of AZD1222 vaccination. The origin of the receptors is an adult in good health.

As DNA, the CDR3 is TGTGCCAGCAGATCGGACAAGGCTAATGAAAAACTGTTTTTT. Its protein is CASRSDKANEKLFF. The chain has TRBV7-9 and TRBJ1-4, with TRBD1 as a possible D gene (5 bases). This CDR3 has 14 residues. V was pared by 6 bases and J by 3 bases, with 11 bases between. Germline V gene sequence: CDR1 SEHNR, CDR2 FQNEAQ (reference sequence).

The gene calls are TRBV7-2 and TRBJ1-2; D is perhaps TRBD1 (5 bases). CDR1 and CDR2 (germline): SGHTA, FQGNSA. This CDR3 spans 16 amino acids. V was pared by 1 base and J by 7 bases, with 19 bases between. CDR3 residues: CASSLGPGEGSAGYTF. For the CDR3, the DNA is TGTGCCAGCAGCTTAGGCCCGGGGGAGGGGTCGGCTGGCTACACCTTC.

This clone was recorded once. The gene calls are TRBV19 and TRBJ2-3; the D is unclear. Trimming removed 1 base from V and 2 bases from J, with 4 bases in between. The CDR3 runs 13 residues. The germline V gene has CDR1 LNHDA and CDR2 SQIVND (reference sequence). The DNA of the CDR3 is TGTGCCAGTAGTATAGGCTACACAGATACGCAGTATTTT. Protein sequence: CASSIGYTDTQYF.

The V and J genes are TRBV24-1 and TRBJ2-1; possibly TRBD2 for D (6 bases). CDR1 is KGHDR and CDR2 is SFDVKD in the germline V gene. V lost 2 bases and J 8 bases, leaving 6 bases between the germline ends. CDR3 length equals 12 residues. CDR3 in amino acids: CATSDWGDEQFF. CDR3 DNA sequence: TGTGCCACCAGTGATTGGGGGGATGAGCAGTTCTTC.

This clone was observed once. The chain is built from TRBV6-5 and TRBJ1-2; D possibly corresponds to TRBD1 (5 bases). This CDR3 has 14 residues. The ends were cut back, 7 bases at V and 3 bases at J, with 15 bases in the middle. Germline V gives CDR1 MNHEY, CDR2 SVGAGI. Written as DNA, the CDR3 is TGTGCCAGCAAGTCTTGGGGAGGGGACTATGGCTACACCTTC. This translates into CASKSWGGDYGYTF.

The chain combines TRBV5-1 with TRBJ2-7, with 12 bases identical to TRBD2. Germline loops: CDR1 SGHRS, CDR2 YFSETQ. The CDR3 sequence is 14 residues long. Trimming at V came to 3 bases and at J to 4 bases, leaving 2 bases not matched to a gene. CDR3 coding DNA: TGCGCCAGCAGCTCGGGGACTAGCGGGTACGAGCAGTACTTC. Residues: CASSSGTSGYEQYF.

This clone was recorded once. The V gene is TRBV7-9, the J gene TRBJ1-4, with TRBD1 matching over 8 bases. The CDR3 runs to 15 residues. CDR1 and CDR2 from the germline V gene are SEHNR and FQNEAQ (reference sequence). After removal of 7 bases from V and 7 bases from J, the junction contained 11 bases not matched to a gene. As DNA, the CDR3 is TGTGCCAGCACCCAGGCGGCAGGGGGCGGTGAAAAACTGTTTTTT. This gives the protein CASTQAAGGGEKLFF.

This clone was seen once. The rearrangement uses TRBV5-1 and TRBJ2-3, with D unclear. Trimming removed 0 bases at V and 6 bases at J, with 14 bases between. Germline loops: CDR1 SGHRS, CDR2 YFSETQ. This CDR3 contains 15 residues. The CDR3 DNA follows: TGCGCCAGCAGCTTGGTTCAGTTAGGGCGCGATACGCAGTATTTT. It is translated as CASSLVQLGRDTQYF. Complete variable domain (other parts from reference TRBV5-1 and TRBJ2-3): KAGVTQTPRYLIKTRGQQVTLSCSPISGHRSVSWYQQTPGQGLQFLFEYFSETQRNKGNFPGRFSGRQFSNSRSEMNVSTLELGDSALYLCASSLVQLGRDTQYFGPGTRLTVL.

Written as DNA, the CDR3 is TGTGCCAGTAGTATCGGGCTAGTTAACACCGGGGAGCTGTTTTTT. Translation: CASSIGLVNTGELFF. The chain combines TRBV19 with TRBJ2-2; D is uncertain. The CDR3 has 15 amino acids. The V and J ends lost 3 bases and 2 bases respectively, with 10 bases between them. Germline CDR1 LNHDA, CDR2 SQIVND (reference sequence).

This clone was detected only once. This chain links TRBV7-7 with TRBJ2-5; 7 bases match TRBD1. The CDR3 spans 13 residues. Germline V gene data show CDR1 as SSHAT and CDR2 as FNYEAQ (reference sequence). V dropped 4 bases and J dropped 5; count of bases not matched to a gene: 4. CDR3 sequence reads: CASSSDRDETQYF. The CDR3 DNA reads TGTGCCAGCAGCTCAGACAGGGACGAGACCCAGTACTTC.

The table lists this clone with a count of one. Written as DNA, the CDR3 is TGCAGTGCTAGTGTAGCTCATAATTCACCCCTCCACTTT. It encodes CSASVAHNSPLHF. The chain links TRBV20-1 to TRBJ1-6; D remains ambiguous. This CDR3 spans 13 amino acids. Germline loops: CDR1 DFQATT, CDR2 SNEGSKA (reference sequence). Deletions cut 3 bases from V and 5 bases from J, with 8 bases between.

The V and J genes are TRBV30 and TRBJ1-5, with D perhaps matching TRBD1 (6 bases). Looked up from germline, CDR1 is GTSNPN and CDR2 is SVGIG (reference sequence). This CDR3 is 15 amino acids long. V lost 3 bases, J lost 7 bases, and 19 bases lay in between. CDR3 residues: CAWSPGHTKGQPQHF. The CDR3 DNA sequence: TGTGCCTGGAGCCCGGGACATACAAAGGGACAGCCCCAGCATTTT.

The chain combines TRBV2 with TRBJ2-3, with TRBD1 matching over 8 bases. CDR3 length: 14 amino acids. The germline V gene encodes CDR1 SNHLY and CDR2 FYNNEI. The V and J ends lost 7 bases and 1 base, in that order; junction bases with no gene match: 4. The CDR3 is CASTKDRGTDTQYF. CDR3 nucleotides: TGTGCCAGCACCAAGGACAGGGGCACAGATACGCAGTATTTT.

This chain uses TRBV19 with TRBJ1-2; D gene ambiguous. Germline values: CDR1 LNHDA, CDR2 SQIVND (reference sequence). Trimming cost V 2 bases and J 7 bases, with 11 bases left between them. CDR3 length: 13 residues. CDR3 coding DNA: TGTGCCAGTAGTATAAATGTAGGCGGTGGCTACACCTTC. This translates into CASSINVGGGYTF.

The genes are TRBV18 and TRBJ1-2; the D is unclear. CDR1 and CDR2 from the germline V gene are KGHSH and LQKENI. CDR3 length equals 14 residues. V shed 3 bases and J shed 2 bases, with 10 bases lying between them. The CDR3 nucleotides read TGTGCCAGCTCACCTCAAGCGGAAAACTATGGCTACACCTTC. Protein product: CASSPQAENYGYTF.

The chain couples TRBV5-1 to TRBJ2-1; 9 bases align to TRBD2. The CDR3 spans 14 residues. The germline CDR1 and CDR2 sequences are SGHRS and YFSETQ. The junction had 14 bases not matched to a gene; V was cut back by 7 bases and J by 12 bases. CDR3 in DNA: TGCGCCAGCGAGAGCGGGGGGCGAGGAGATGGGCAGTTCTTC. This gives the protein CASESGGRGDGQFF.

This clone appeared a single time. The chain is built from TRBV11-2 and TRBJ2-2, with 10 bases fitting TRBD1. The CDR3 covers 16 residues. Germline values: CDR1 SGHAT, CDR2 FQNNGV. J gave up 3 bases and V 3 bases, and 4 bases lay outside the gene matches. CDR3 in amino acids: CASSFDRGLYTGELFF. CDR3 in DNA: TGTGCCAGCAGCTTCGACAGGGGGCTGTACACCGGGGAGCTGTTTTTT.

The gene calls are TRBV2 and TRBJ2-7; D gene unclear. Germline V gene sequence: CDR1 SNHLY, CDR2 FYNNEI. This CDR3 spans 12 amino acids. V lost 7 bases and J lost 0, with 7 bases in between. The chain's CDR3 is CASTRFSYEQYF. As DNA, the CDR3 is TGTGCCAGCACAAGATTCTCCTACGAGCAGTACTTC.